These 7 T cell receptor beta chains came from one sample sequenced in a study of blood T cell repertoires in COVID-19. This table comes from immunoSEQ multiplex PCR, and its TCRdb copy is limited to in-frame clones, with some not included. The sample holds about 180,000 clones, approximately 89% seen once. The sample consisted of PBMCs or T cells enriched from blood (not recorded which). The source is a woman in her forties with acute COVID-19.

The rearrangement joins TRBV29-1 to TRBJ2-3; TRBD2 matches at 9 bases. Germline assignment: CDR1 SQVTM and CDR2 ANQGSEA. The CDR3 runs to 11 residues. Trimming removed 7 bases from V and 4 bases from J; junction bases left unmatched: 0. CDR3 sequence: CSGTSADTQYF. DNA of the CDR3: TGCAGCGGGACTAGCGCAGATACGCAGTATTTT.

The V call is TRBV6-6, the J call TRBJ1-5; D is undetermined. Germline values: CDR1 MNHNY, CDR2 SVGAGI (reference sequence). V was shortened by 6 bases and J by 7 bases, with 16 bases between the two germline ends. This CDR3 region has 14 residues. As DNA, the CDR3 is TGTGCCAGCAGCCAAGACCAAAGAGGGCAGCCCCAGCATTTT. This sequence encodes CASSQDQRGQPQHF.

The sample holds one count of this clone. One end of the junction varies from germline; a read error may be responsible. The V and J genes are TRBV7-6 and TRBJ1-4, with D possibly being TRBD1 (6 bases). The CDR3 spans 16 residues. From germline, CDR1 is SGHVS and CDR2 FNYEAQ. CDR3: CASSYRQAKTDEKLFF. CDR3 coding DNA: TGTGCCAGCAGCTACCGACAGGCTAAAACTGATGAAAAACTGTTTTTT.

J is TRBJ1-2 and V is TRBV30, with D uncertain. The CDR3 is 13 residues long. Trimming removed 3 bases at V and 3 bases at J, with 11 bases between. Germline assignment: CDR1 GTSNPN and CDR2 SVGIG (reference sequence). CDR3 sequence: CAWSPSHHYGYTF. For the CDR3, the DNA is TGTGCCTGGAGCCCGAGCCACCACTATGGCTACACCTTC. The variable domain in full, with the rest retrieved from reference TRBV30 and TRBJ1-2, is SQTIHQWPATLVQPVGSPLSLECTVEGTSNPNLYWYRQAAGRGLQLLFYSVGIGQISSEVPQNLSASRPQDRQFILSSKKLLLSDSGFYLCAWSPSHHYGYTFGSGTRLTVV.

J is TRBJ2-2 and V is TRBV11-3, with 7 bases aligning to TRBD1. Unmatched junction bases numbered 1, after V lost 2 bases and J lost 4 bases. Germline V gene lookup returns CDR1 SGHNT and CDR2 YENEEA. This CDR3 region has 14 residues. The chain's CDR3 is CASSLYRGTGELFF. The CDR3 bases are TGTGCCAGCAGCTTATACAGGGGCACCGGGGAGCTGTTTTTT.

This clone was observed a single time. The rearrangement joins TRBV3-1 (or the pseudogene TRBV3-2) to TRBJ2-3; 7 nucleotides align to TRBD2. V lost 5 bases to trimming and J lost 0 bases; unmatched junction nucleotides: 8. Germline CDR1 LGHDT, CDR2 YNNKEL (reference sequence). The CDR3 length is 16 residues. This CDR3 reads CASSFGLAESTDTQYF. The CDR3 region has the DNA TGTGCCAGCAGCTTCGGGCTAGCGGAAAGCACAGATACGCAGTATTTT.

The CDR3: CASSSRGKETQYF. CDR3 DNA: TGTGCCAGTAGCAGCCGGGGAAAAGAGACCCAGTACTTC. The J gene is TRBJ2-5, the V gene TRBV19; the D gene is possibly TRBD2 (5 bases). Germline lookup yields CDR1 LNHDA and CDR2 SQIVND (reference sequence). V lost 6 bases, J lost 3 bases, and 11 bases lay in between. This CDR3 region has 13 residues.